Presented here are 28 T cell receptor beta chains from one specimen sequenced in a study of CD8+CD57+ T cells in acquired aplastic anemia. According to the study, genomic DNA was the template for TCR beta VDJ and CDR3 profiling. MiXCR, run by TCRdb on the reads, gives a single entry per CDR3 protein. The sample lists over 150,000 distinct CDR3 sequences; 48% were seen once. Sequencing was done on patients that had shown CD8+CD57+ cell expansion by flow cytometry. The sample was sorted CD4+, CD8+, or CD8+CD57+ T cells (not recorded which) from PBMCs. Receptors were obtained from a human donor with aplastic anemia.

The chain carries TRBV4-2 and TRBJ1-2, with D unclear. The CDR3 sequence is 16 residues long. CDR1 LGHNA and CDR2 YNFKEQ come from the germline V gene. V lost 0 bases and J lost 0, with 11 bases in between. The CDR3 reads CASSQERHLANYGYTF. The CDR3 DNA reads TGTGCCAGCAGCCAAGAAAGGCACCTGGCTAACTATGGCTACACCTTC.

This clonotype was found many times. The CDR3 loop is CASSPTGIRYEQYF. The CDR3 coding sequence is TGTGCCAGCAGCCCCACGGGGATACGGTACGAGCAGTACTTC. The rearrangement links TRBV3-1 to TRBJ2-7; a possible D gene is TRBD2 (5 bases). CDR3 length equals 14 residues. Trimming stripped 4 bases from V and 4 bases from J, with 14 bases between. CDR1 is LGHDT, CDR2 YNNKEL, per germline (reference sequence).

This clonotype was seen more than once but under ten times. The chain joins TRBV2 to TRBJ1-2, with 7 bases matching TRBD1. V lost 7 bases, J lost 4 bases, and 3 bases stayed unmatched. CDR1 SNHLY and CDR2 FYNNEI come from the germline V gene. The CDR3 runs to 12 residues. In DNA form, the CDR3 reads TGTGCCAGCAAGGGGGACAGCTATGGCTACACCTTC. Its translation is CASKGDSYGYTF.

This clonotype showed up just once. The chain employs TRBV5-4 and TRBJ1-1; 7 bases are shared with TRBD1. V shed 5 bases and J 2 bases; nucleotides not matched to a gene: 9. The germline V gene encodes CDR1 SGHNT and CDR2 YYREEE (reference sequence). The CDR3 has 15 residues. The CDR3 region has the DNA TGTGCCAGCAGTCCCCGACAGGGCGTAAACACTGAAGCTTTCTTT. Its translation is CASSPRQGVNTEAFF.

The chain uses TRBV2 and TRBJ2-7; 12 positions match TRBD2. The CDR3 length is 15 residues. Unmatched junction bases numbered 1, after V lost 2 bases and J lost 2 bases. Per the germline V gene, CDR1 is SNHLY and CDR2 is FYNNEI. In nucleotides, the CDR3 is TGTGCCAGCAGTGAACGACTAGCGGGAGCCTACGAGCAGTACTTC. Translated, it gives CASSERLAGAYEQYF.

The chain employs TRBV25-1 and TRBJ2-3; tentative D call: TRBD2 (6 bases). From germline, CDR1 is MGHDK and CDR2 SYGVNS. V shed 3 bases and J shed 2 bases, with 12 bases lying between them. The CDR3 length is 15 residues. The CDR3 nucleotides read TGTGCCAGCAGTGACAGTGGAGGGATCACAGATACGCAGTATTTT. It translates to CASSDSGGITDTQYF.

This clonotype was seen ten or more times. As DNA, the CDR3 is TGTGCCAGTAGTAGGGTGGCTGGTCTCCGATACGAGCAGTACTTC. Translating it yields CASSRVAGLRYEQYF. The chain has TRBV19 and TRBJ2-7; D gene uncertain. V was clipped by 4 bases and J by 4 bases, with 17 bases between them. The CDR3 is 15 residues long. Germline assignment: CDR1 LNHDA and CDR2 SQIVND (reference sequence).

The gene calls are TRBV10-3 and TRBJ2-7; the match to TRBD2 covers 11 bases. The V segment lost 6 bases and the J segment 6 bases; nucleotides outside the gene matches: 10. CDR1 and CDR2 (germline): ENHRY, SYGVKD. CDR3 length: 15 residues. Here the CDR3 reads CAIRVSGGAVAEQYF. The CDR3 nucleotides read TGTGCCATCAGGGTTAGCGGGGGGGCCGTCGCCGAGCAGTACTTC.

The chain employs TRBV4-1 and TRBJ2-3; the D is unclear. There are 14 residues in the CDR3. The germline CDR1 and CDR2 sequences are MGHRA and YSYEKL. V lost 3 bases, J lost 2 bases, and 9 bases lay in between. This chain's CDR3 is CASSHRANTDTQYF. The CDR3 bases are TGCGCCAGCAGCCATAGGGCGAACACAGATACGCAGTATTTT.

The chain recombines TRBV9 with TRBJ2-7; unclear D gene. The CDR3 loop spans 14 amino acids. Looked up from germline, CDR1 is SGDLS and CDR2 is YYNGEE. V lost 0 bases and J 2 bases, leaving 9 bases between the germline ends. In nucleotides, the CDR3 is TGTGCCAGCAGCGTAGACCCAGGAACCTACGAGCAGTACTTC. Protein: CASSVDPGTYEQYF.

This clonotype was detected many times. The CDR3 loop reads CASGLAGRDTQYF. CDR3 coding DNA: TGTGCCAGCGGACTAGCGGGAAGAGATACGCAGTATTTT. The chain has TRBV25-1 and TRBJ2-3; 12 nucleotides line up with TRBD2. V lost 8 bases and J lost 5; bases outside the gene matches: 2. The germline gives CDR1 MGHDK, CDR2 SYGVNS. The CDR3 length is 13 residues.

The CDR3 nucleotides read TGTGCCACCAGTGCAGGGCAGAGTTTCCACGAGCAGTACTTC. Amino acid sequence: CATSAGQSFHEQYF. This chain uses TRBV24-1 with TRBJ2-7; D may be TRBD1 (5 bases). Deletions cut 5 bases from V and 5 bases from J, with 15 bases between. Germline CDR1 and CDR2: KGHDR and SFDVKD. The CDR3 is made up of 14 amino acids.

This clonotype was found a few times. J is TRBJ2-6 and V is TRBV6-5; TRBD1 matches 9 bases. V was pared by 6 bases and J by 3 bases, with 3 bases of the junction left unmatched. The CDR3 sequence is 15 residues long. Germline CDR1 and CDR2: MNHEY and SVGAGI. CDR3 residues: CASRRTGVGANVLTF. In nucleotides, the CDR3 is TGTGCCAGCAGACGGACAGGGGTTGGGGCCAACGTCCTGACTTTC.

The chain links TRBV5-1 to TRBJ2-1; D gene ambiguous. Germline V CDR1 and CDR2: SGHRS, YFSETQ. Trimming left V 5 bases short and J 8 bases short, with 8 bases between. CDR3 length: 11 amino acids. CDR3 DNA sequence: TGCGCCAGCAGTCGAACGGATGAGCAGTTCTTC. As protein: CASSRTDEQFF.

This clonotype was counted at least ten times. The chain has TRBV28 and TRBJ1-5, with a weak D call TRBD1 (5 bases). V lost 7 bases, J lost 2 bases, and 15 bases lay in between. Germline V gene lookup returns CDR1 MDHEN and CDR2 SYDVKM. This CDR3 spans 15 amino acids. The CDR3 here is CASTRPGEGNQPQHF. The CDR3 bases are TGTGCCAGCACCAGGCCGGGGGAGGGCAATCAGCCCCAGCATTTT.

The chain recombines TRBV3-1 with TRBJ2-6, with D perhaps TRBD1 (5 bases). The CDR3 has 15 amino acids. V lost 2 bases and J lost 0, with 5 bases in between. CDR1 is LGHDT, CDR2 YNNKEL, per germline (reference sequence). CDR3 loop: CASSQRGSGANVLTF. As DNA, the CDR3 is TGTGCCAGCAGCCAAAGGGGCTCTGGGGCCAACGTCCTGACTTTC.

The chain combines TRBV12-3 or TRBV12-4 with TRBJ2-2; D could derive from TRBD1 or TRBD2 (5 bases each). The CDR3 contains 14 residues. The V and J ends lost 3 bases and 3 bases respectively, with 8 bases between them. The CDR3 is CASSFGTHTGELFF. The CDR3 coding sequence is TGTGCCAGCAGTTTTGGGACCCACACCGGGGAGCTGTTTTTT.

This clonotype was counted ten times or more. This sequence joins TRBV5-1 and TRBJ2-2; 9 bases are a match to TRBD1. The J segment lost 4 bases and the V segment lost 4 bases, leaving 2 bases of the junction unmatched. Germline V CDR1 and CDR2: SGHRS, YFSETQ. The CDR3 contains 14 residues. In DNA, the CDR3 is TGCGCCAGCAGCCAGACAGGGGGCACCGGGGAGCTGTTTTTT. Translated: CASSQTGGTGELFF.

Worth noting for this clonotype: At one boundary the junction diverges from the germline segment, which might be a read error. The rearrangement links TRBV20-1 to TRBJ2-1; TRBD2 matches 10 bases. The CDR3 length is 14 residues. Germline CDR1 is DFQATT and CDR2 is SNEGSKA (reference sequence). CDR3 nucleotide sequence: TGCAGTGCCAGAGCGGGAGGGGGCTACAATGAGCAGTTCTTC. Translating gives CSARAGGGYNEQFF.

Comments on this clonotype: The CDR3 does not close with the conserved phenylalanine or tryptophan, likely indicating a read error. The chain carries TRBV6-5 and TRBJ1-5, with TRBD1 as a possible D gene (6 bases). Trimming shortened V by 4 bases and J by 7 bases, and 11 bases separated the two germline ends. The CDR3 is 13 residues long. Germline V gene lookup returns CDR1 MNHEY and CDR2 SVGAGI. CDR3 in DNA: TGTGCCAGCAGTTTAAGCAGGGGCCAGCCCCAGCATCTT. Translating gives CASSLSRGQPQHL.

This chain joins TRBV20-1 and TRBJ2-5; 9 positions agree with TRBD2. The germline V gene has CDR1 DFQATT and CDR2 SNEGSKA (reference sequence). The junction had 6 bases not matched to a gene; V was cut back by 6 bases and J by 1 base. This CDR3 contains 14 residues. CDR3 in DNA: TGCAGTGCCGCCGCGGGACTAGCCCAAGAGACCCAGTACTTC. Protein product: CSAAAGLAQETQYF.

CDR3 loop: CASSLRDRGSPLHF. CDR3 bases: TGTGCCAGCAGCCTCCGGGACAGGGGATCACCCCTCCACTTT. The rearrangement uses TRBV7-8 and TRBJ1-6; TRBD1 matches at 10 bases. Trimming took 5 bases from V and 10 from J; bases not matched to a gene: 5. Per the germline V gene, CDR1 is SGHVS and CDR2 is FQNEAQ. The CDR3 is 14 amino acids.

The V call is TRBV2, the J call TRBJ1-1; TRBD1 might be the D (5 bases). V was clipped by 2 bases and J by 3 bases, with 16 bases between them. Germline V gene lookup returns CDR1 SNHLY and CDR2 FYNNEI. The CDR3 totals 16 residues. CDR3 nucleotides: TGTGCCAGCAGTGAAAAGGCTCGGGGCTGGGACACTGAAGCTTTCTTT. Translation gives CASSEKARGWDTEAFF.

The gene calls are TRBV10-2 and TRBJ2-1, with D perhaps TRBD1 (6 bases). The CDR3 is 13 residues long. The germline V gene encodes CDR1 WSHSY and CDR2 SAAADI. Trimming shortened V by 4 bases and J by 5 bases, and 9 bases separated the two germline ends. This CDR3 reads CASSGGPHNEQFF. The CDR3 DNA follows: TGCGCCAGCAGTGGGGGGCCCCACAATGAGCAGTTCTTC.

This clonotype occurred many times. This chain connects TRBV5-5 to TRBJ1-1; TRBD1 is a possible D gene (5 bases). Per the germline V gene, CDR1 is SGHKS and CDR2 is YYEKEE (reference sequence). The CDR3 has 14 residues. Trimming shortened V by 1 base and J by 5 bases, and 12 bases separated the two germline ends. This CDR3 is CASSLFGGGTEAFF. The CDR3 coding sequence is TGTGCCAGCAGCTTGTTCGGGGGGGGTACTGAAGCTTTCTTT.

For this clonotype: A read error may account for a junction end that differs from germline. The rearrangement links TRBV2 to TRBJ1-1, with 7 bases that match TRBD1. CDR3 length: 12 residues. Germline V gene sequence: CDR1 SNHLY, CDR2 FYNNEI. CDR3 in DNA: TGTGCCAGCACCTGGACAGGTTCTGAAGCCTTCTTT. It codes for CASTWTGSEAFF.

As for this clonotype: A much larger clone lies one base from this, so it may be a read error. The chain joins TRBV5-1 to TRBJ2-2, with unresolved D. The CDR3 runs 16 residues. The V gene's germline CDR1 is SGHRS and CDR2 YFSETQ. CDR3 in DNA: TGCGCCAGCAGCTTGGCCGAGGCAGGACCCACCGAGGAGCTGTTTTTT. It yields the protein CASSLAEAGPTEELFF.

The chain uses TRBV2 and TRBJ1-6, with a possible D match to TRBD1 (5 bases). CDR1 is SNHLY and CDR2 is FYNNEI in the germline V gene. The CDR3 is 13 residues long. Trimming removed 6 bases from V and 7 bases from J, with 10 bases in between. The CDR3 spells CASSPRGNSPLHF. DNA for the CDR3: TGTGCCAGCAGCCCTCGGGGGAATTCACCCCTCCACTTT.